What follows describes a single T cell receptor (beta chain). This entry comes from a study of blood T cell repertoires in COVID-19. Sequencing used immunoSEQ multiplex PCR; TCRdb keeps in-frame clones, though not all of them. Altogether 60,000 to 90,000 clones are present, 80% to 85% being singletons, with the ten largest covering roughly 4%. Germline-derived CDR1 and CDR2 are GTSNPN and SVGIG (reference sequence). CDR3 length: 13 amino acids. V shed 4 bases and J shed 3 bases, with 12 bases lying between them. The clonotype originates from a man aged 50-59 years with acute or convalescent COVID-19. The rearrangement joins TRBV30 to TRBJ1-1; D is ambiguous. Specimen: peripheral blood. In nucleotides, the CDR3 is TGTGCCTGGACGCGGATGAGATACACTGAAGCTTTCTTT. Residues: CAWTRMRYTEAFF.